What follows are 30 T cell receptor beta chains derived from one specimen sequenced in a study of blood T cell repertoires in COVID-19. Measured with immunoSEQ multiplex PCR; TCRdb has only the in-frame clones, and not every one. The table shows around 70,000 clones, with roughly 80% occurring only once. Sequenced sample: peripheral blood. These TCRs come from an elderly man with acute or convalescent COVID-19.

This clone showed up just a few times. The chain joins TRBV5-1 to TRBJ2-7; TRBD2 matches 7 bases. The CDR3 has 14 amino acids. CDR1 SGHRS and CDR2 YFSETQ come from the germline V gene. V shed 3 bases, J shed 3 bases, and the junction held 6 bases outside the gene matches. The CDR3 DNA follows: TGCGCCAGCAGCTCCAATGCGGGGGACTACGAGCAGTACTTC. Protein: CASSSNAGDYEQYF.

The chain links TRBV19 to TRBJ1-5; 9 nucleotides line up with TRBD1. CDR3 length: 15 amino acids. Looked up from germline, CDR1 is LNHDA and CDR2 is SQIVND (reference sequence). J lost 1 base, V lost 6 bases, and 4 bases had no gene match. Written as DNA, the CDR3 is TGTGCCAGTAGCCTCACAGGGGGCAGCAATCAGCCCCAGCATTTT. It codes for CASSLTGGSNQPQHF.

This chain's CDR3 is CASTQGGFGEKLFF. CDR3 DNA sequence: TGTGCCAGCACACAGGGCGGGTTTGGTGAAAAACTGTTTTTT. This chain connects TRBV6-5 to TRBJ1-4, with a weak D call TRBD1 (6 bases). Trimming stripped 7 bases from V and 7 bases from J, with 16 bases between. The CDR3 is made up of 14 amino acids. Per germline, CDR1 MNHEY and CDR2 SVGAGI.

The table lists this clone with a count of one. This chain joins TRBV10-3 and TRBJ1-6; 9 bases agree with TRBD1. The trim removed 5 bases at V and 7 bases at J, leaving 3 bases unmatched. Germline CDR1 ENHRY, CDR2 SYGVKD. The CDR3 is 14 residues long. The CDR3 is CAISTGQGNSPLHF. The CDR3 DNA reads as TGTGCCATCAGTACCGGACAGGGGAATTCACCCCTCCACTTT.

A few counts support this clone. The chain uses TRBV9 and TRBJ2-7, with 9 bases lining up with TRBD2. CDR1 and CDR2 from the germline V gene are SGDLS and YYNGEE. J was trimmed by 5 bases and V by 4 bases; bases with no gene match: 10. The CDR3 loop spans 15 amino acids. The CDR3 nucleotides read TGTGCCAGCAGCATTTCCTCGGCTAGCGGGAACGAGCAGTACTTC. Its translation is CASSISSASGNEQYF.

The V gene is TRBV27, the J gene TRBJ1-1; 7 bases agree with TRBD1. Losses at the gene ends were 5 bases for V and 7 bases for J; bases not matched to a gene: 13. The germline gives CDR1 MNHEY, CDR2 SMNVEV (reference sequence). This CDR3 is 15 amino acids long. The CDR3 loop reads CASSKLSTGDNEAFF. The CDR3, as DNA: TGTGCCAGCAGTAAGCTGTCAACAGGGGACAATGAAGCTTTCTTT.

The CDR3 loop is CASGQPTGAYEQYF. The CDR3 bases are TGTGCCAGCGGCCAACCCACAGGGGCCTACGAGCAGTACTTC. The chain couples TRBV11-2 to TRBJ2-7, with TRBD1 matching over 7 bases. Germline CDR1 is SGHAT and CDR2 is FQNNGV. The CDR3 contains 14 residues. The ends lost 8 bases at V and 2 bases at J; junction bases unmatched: 9. Full variable domain (outside the CDR3, taken from reference TRBV11-2 and TRBJ2-7): EAGVAQSPRYKIIEKRQSVAFWCNPISGHATLYWYQQILGQGPKLLIQFQNNGVVDDSQLPKDRFSAERLKGVDSTLKIQPAKLEDSAVYLCASGQPTGAYEQYFGPGTRLTVT.

The chain joins TRBV11-2 to TRBJ2-5; D call uncertain. Germline CDR1 SGHAT, CDR2 FQNNGV. The CDR3 has 12 residues. V lost 5 bases to trimming and J lost 7 bases, with 11 bases between them. CDR3 region: CASSKEKVTQYF. DNA for the CDR3: TGTGCCAGCAGCAAGGAGAAAGTGACCCAGTACTTC.

The J gene is TRBJ2-7, the V gene TRBV19; 7 bases match TRBD1. V shed 10 bases and J 2 bases; nucleotides not matched to a gene: 8. Germline V gene sequence: CDR1 LNHDA, CDR2 SQIVND (reference sequence). The CDR3 sequence is 13 residues long. The CDR3 spells CATQDRDTYEQYF. The CDR3 nucleotides are TGTGCCACCCAAGACAGGGATACCTACGAGCAGTACTTC.

This chain uses TRBV6-5 with TRBJ2-7, with 8 bases aligning to TRBD2. The CDR3 covers 16 residues. Trimming cost V 4 bases and J 0 bases; bases outside gene matches: 8. Germline V CDR1 and CDR2: MNHEY, SVGAGI. CDR3: CASSSPSGLASYEQYF. CDR3 nucleotides: TGTGCCAGCAGTTCCCCTAGCGGGCTTGCCTCCTACGAGCAGTACTTC.

The chain links TRBV28 to TRBJ2-3, with TRBD2 matching 10 bases. CDR1 and CDR2 from the germline V gene are MDHEN and SYDVKM. Trimming at V came to 5 bases and at J to 5 bases, leaving 16 bases not matched to a gene. There are 18 residues in the CDR3. This chain's CDR3 is CASSELLVAGGPQDTQYF. The CDR3 region has the DNA TGTGCCAGCAGTGAACTTTTGGTAGCGGGGGGCCCCCAAGATACGCAGTATTTT.

V usage is TRBV19 and J usage is TRBJ2-1; D might be TRBD1 (6 bases). In germline, CDR1 is LNHDA, CDR2 SQIVND (reference sequence). The V end lost 0 bases, the J end lost 2 bases, and 11 bases lay between the germline ends. The CDR3 has 16 amino acids. This CDR3 reads CASSIEGAAAYNEQFF. The CDR3 DNA reads TGTGCCAGTAGTATAGAGGGGGCCGCCGCCTACAATGAGCAGTTCTTC.

The chain joins TRBV5-1 to TRBJ2-3; D remains ambiguous. The ends were cut back, 3 bases at V and 4 bases at J, with 6 bases in the middle. The CDR3 has 12 residues. Per germline, CDR1 SGHRS and CDR2 YFSETQ. The CDR3 reads CASSSRPDTQYF. CDR3 DNA sequence: TGCGCCAGCAGCTCCCGTCCAGATACGCAGTATTTT.

The chain has TRBV29-1 and TRBJ1-2; 10 bases are shared with TRBD1. Germline CDR1 SQVTM, CDR2 ANQGSEA. V shed 4 bases, J shed 4 bases, and the junction held 0 bases outside the gene matches. The CDR3 covers 12 residues. CDR3 protein: CSVGDRGYGYTF. CDR3 nucleotide sequence: TGCAGCGTTGGGGACAGGGGCTATGGCTACACCTTC.

The V and J genes are TRBV7-9 and TRBJ2-3, with unresolved D. The germline V gene encodes CDR1 SEHNR and CDR2 FQNEAQ (reference sequence). The CDR3 sequence is 13 residues long. The V end was cut by 4 bases, the J end by 4 bases, with 9 bases between. CDR3 bases: TGTGCCAGCAGCTCTACTGGGCCAGATACGCAGTATTTT. Translated, it gives CASSSTGPDTQYF.

The V and J genes are TRBV15 and TRBJ1-3, with a possible D match to TRBD1 (5 bases). The V gene lost 5 bases and the J gene lost 8 bases, with 13 bases spanning the gap. The CDR3 spans 13 residues. CDR1 LNHNV and CDR2 YYDKDF come from the germline V gene (reference sequence). The CDR3 DNA reads as TGTGCCACCAGCCTGGGGGGGTACGACACCATATATTTT. This codes for CATSLGGYDTIYF.

This chain links TRBV4-3 with TRBJ2-7, with 9 positions matching TRBD1. Germline CDR1 and CDR2: LGHNA and YSLEER. With V trimmed by 6 bases and J by 12 bases, 15 bases remained unmatched. This CDR3 is built from 14 residues. As DNA, the CDR3 is TGCGCCAGCAGTCACCGGGACAGGGAAGGCACGCGGTACTTC. Encoded protein: CASSHRDREGTRYF.

This rearrangement joins TRBV2 to TRBJ1-2; TRBD1 matches 9 bases. J was trimmed by 8 bases and V by 3 bases; bases with no gene match: 1. The CDR3 loop spans 12 amino acids. Germline CDR1 is SNHLY and CDR2 is FYNNEI. The CDR3 loop is CASSEGQGGYTF. For the CDR3, the DNA is TGTGCCAGCAGTGAGGGACAGGGAGGCTACACCTTC. The full variable domain, with the rest looked up from reference TRBV2 and TRBJ1-2, is EPEVTQTPSHQVTQMGQEVILRCVPISNHLYFYWYRQILGQKVEFLVSFYNNEISEKSEIFDDQFSVERPDGSNFTLKIRSTKLEDSAMYFCASSEGQGGYTFGSGTRLTVV.

The CDR3 DNA sequence: TGTGCCACCAGCAGAGATCAGATCGAATACAATGAGCAGTTCTTC. Translation gives CATSRDQIEYNEQFF. The chain is built from TRBV15 and TRBJ2-1; no firm D call. V was shortened by 0 bases and J by 4 bases, with 10 bases between the two germline ends. The germline V gene has CDR1 LNHNV and CDR2 YYDKDF (reference sequence). This CDR3 region has 15 residues.

The CDR3 is CASSLGSSGAPNEQFF. For the CDR3, the DNA is TGCGCCAGCAGCTTGGGGTCTAGCGGAGCTCCCAATGAGCAGTTCTTC. The rearrangement joins TRBV5-1 to TRBJ2-1, with TRBD2 matching over 7 bases. Germline V CDR1 and CDR2: SGHRS, YFSETQ. Unmatched junction bases numbered 9, after V lost 0 bases and J lost 6 bases. This CDR3 contains 16 residues.

V usage is TRBV5-1 and J usage is TRBJ2-3; 9 bases align to TRBD1. Trimming cost V 4 bases and J 1 base; bases outside gene matches: 7. The CDR3 extends over 16 amino acids. Per germline, CDR1 SGHRS and CDR2 YFSETQ. CDR3 amino acids: CASSTMGQGGTDTQYF. The CDR3 nucleotides are TGCGCCAGCAGCACAATGGGACAGGGCGGCACAGATACGCAGTATTTT. The whole variable domain, remainder taken from reference TRBV5-1 and TRBJ2-3, is KAGVTQTPRYLIKTRGQQVTLSCSPISGHRSVSWYQQTPGQGLQFLFEYFSETQRNKGNFPGRFSGRQFSNSRSEMNVSTLELGDSALYLCASSTMGQGGTDTQYFGPGTRLTVL.

The rearrangement links TRBV11-2 to TRBJ2-1; D not resolved. With 1 base removed from V and 6 bases from J, the gap between germline ends came to 4 bases. Germline lookup yields CDR1 SGHAT and CDR2 FQNNGV. The CDR3 has 12 residues. CDR3 sequence reads: CASSLGSNEQFF. Here the CDR3 DNA reads TGTGCCAGCAGCTTAGGTAGCAATGAGCAGTTCTTC.

The J gene is TRBJ2-5, the V gene TRBV19; TRBD1 matches at 8 bases. Looked up from germline, CDR1 is LNHDA and CDR2 is SQIVND (reference sequence). V lost 3 bases to trimming and J lost 5 bases; unmatched junction nucleotides: 5. The CDR3 length is 14 residues. CDR3 sequence: CASSMSRGLETQYF. In nucleotides, the CDR3 is TGTGCCAGTAGTATGTCCAGGGGGCTGGAGACCCAGTACTTC.

CDR3 sequence (DNA): TGCAGCGTTGAGGAGGGAGACAGAACCTATGGCTACACCTTC. Its translation is CSVEEGDRTYGYTF. The V gene is TRBV29-1, the J gene TRBJ1-2, with D perhaps matching TRBD1 (5 bases). V lost 3 bases to trimming and J lost 4 bases, with 15 bases between them. The CDR3 consists of 14 residues. CDR1 is SQVTM, CDR2 ANQGSEA, per germline.

The V and J genes are TRBV18 and TRBJ1-4, with TRBD1 as a possible D gene (5 bases). Looked up from germline, CDR1 is KGHSH and CDR2 is LQKENI. Trimming pared 3 bases from V and 7 bases from J, leaving 9 bases between. The CDR3 is 13 residues long. The CDR3 DNA is TGTGCCAGCTCACCGGACATTCGTGAAAAACTGTTTTTT. Encoded protein: CASSPDIREKLFF.

The rearrangement links TRBV5-6 to TRBJ2-7; maybe TRBD2 (5 bases). The length of the CDR3 is 17 residues. The germline V gene encodes CDR1 SGHDT and CDR2 YYEEEE. V was shortened by 0 bases and J by 1 base, with 17 bases between the two germline ends. The CDR3 DNA is TGTGCCAGCAGCTTGGGTTCACGGGATTTTCGGTCCTACGAGCAGTACTTC. The encoded protein is CASSLGSRDFRSYEQYF.

The J gene is TRBJ1-4, the V gene TRBV15, with 8 bases lining up with TRBD1. Germline CDR1 and CDR2: LNHNV and YYDKDF (reference sequence). The V and J ends lost 1 base and 5 bases, in that order; junction bases with no gene match: 6. The CDR3 is 16 amino acids. CDR3 DNA sequence: TGTGCCACCAGCAGAGCGGCGGGGACAGGCAATGAAAAACTGTTTTTT. The encoded protein is CATSRAAGTGNEKLFF.

The V call is TRBV28, the J call TRBJ2-7, with 13 bases aligning to TRBD2. With V trimmed by 2 bases and J by 9 bases, 7 bases remained unmatched. CDR1 and CDR2 from the germline V gene are MDHEN and SYDVKM. The CDR3 runs to 15 residues. The CDR3 here is CASSLETSGGTAQYF. The CDR3 region has the DNA TGTGCCAGCAGTTTAGAGACTAGCGGGGGGACTGCGCAGTACTTC.

This clone came up a few times. This chain joins TRBV19 and TRBJ2-7; D unclear. The length of the CDR3 is 14 residues. Germline CDR1 LNHDA, CDR2 SQIVND (reference sequence). The V and J ends lost 1 base and 0 bases respectively, with 7 bases between them. This CDR3 is CASSIGALSYEQYF. CDR3 nucleotide sequence: TGTGCCAGTAGTATAGGTGCACTCTCCTACGAGCAGTACTTC.

This clone was observed a single time. The chain joins TRBV10-3 to TRBJ2-1; 14 bases are shared with TRBD2. This CDR3 contains 13 residues. The junction had 2 bases not matched to a gene; V was cut back by 10 bases and J by 6 bases. From germline, CDR1 is ENHRY and CDR2 SYGVKD. This CDR3 is CASGLAGGNEQFF. CDR3 DNA: TGTGCCAGCGGACTAGCGGGAGGCAATGAGCAGTTCTTC.